What follows describes a single T cell receptor beta chain. Its antigen is currently unknown. As to treatment: oral pan-JAK inhibitor, 5-10 mg twice daily. Specimens obtained from alopecia areata patients comprised lesional scalp punch biopsies and peripheral blood. Trimming removed 2 bases from V and 0 bases from J, with 18 bases in between. The CDR3 runs 17 residues. Per the germline V gene, CDR1 is GTSNPN and CDR2 is SVGIG (reference sequence). The entry originates in a study of CD8+ T cells in alopecia areata. Extracted from the samples, RNA was reverse transcribed into cDNA to serve as the sequencing template. TCRdb's copy holds only in-frame clones and misses some; the assay was immunoSEQ multiplex PCR. The table includes about 200,000 clones, approximately 67% detected once. Notes on the study in general: Scalp specimens additionally yield sequences from normal skin's resident alphabeta T cells. Many expanded lesional clones persisted in scalp and blood during tofacitinib treatment. For patients receiving tofacitinib, scalp clonality and expanded CD8+ clones among the top 100 significantly decreased.

The sequenced sample was CD4+ T cells sorted from blood, obtained around week 49, from a patient treated with tofacitinib. The clonotype comes from a human donor with alopecia areata. V usage is TRBV30 and J usage is TRBJ2-3; a weak D match, TRBD2 (7 bases). CDR3 amino acids: CAWSLGGPGPSTDTQYF. The CDR3 bases are TGTGCCTGGAGTCTCGGGGGGCCCGGCCCTAGCACAGATACGCAGTATTTT.